The 18 T cell receptor beta chains below were found in one sample sequenced in a study of T cells in Graves' hyperthyroidism and ophthalmopathy. Researchers took RNA transcripts and amplified the TCR beta CDR3 regions from them. TCR CDR3 underwent first-round RT-PCR with the HTBI primer set. TCRdb passed the multiplex PCR reads through MiXCR, listing each CDR3 protein once. The sample gives 600,000 or so distinct CDR3 sequences, 14% of which show up once; more than 6% is in the top ten. Sequencing was done on a sample of blood. The receptors were sampled from a woman between 18 and 29 years old with Graves' ophthalmopathy.

The CDR3 nucleotides are TGCAGTGCTAGAGAAGGTTACTGGGATAACTATGGCTACACCTTC. It codes for CSAREGYWDNYGYTF. The chain recombines TRBV20-1 with TRBJ1-2; D unresolved. Trimming took 0 bases from V and 1 from J, leaving 12 bases between them. The length of the CDR3 is 15 residues. Germline V lookup: CDR1 DFQATT, CDR2 SNEGSKA (reference sequence).

This clonotype came up many times. V is TRBV28 and J is TRBJ2-7, with 11 bases lining up with TRBD2. Per the germline V gene, CDR1 is MDHEN and CDR2 is SYDVKM. Germline trimming cut 5 bases from V and 1 base from J; bases unmatched to any gene: 16. This CDR3 spans 19 amino acids. For the CDR3, the DNA is TGTGCCAGCAGTACGCCTGAGATAGCGGGAGGGCCCTCTTCCTACGAGCAGTACTTC. Protein: CASSTPEIAGGPSSYEQYF.

DNA for the CDR3: TGTGCCACCAGCAGAGATCTCGACAGGTATTACAATGAGCAGTTCTTC. This gives the protein CATSRDLDRYYNEQFF. This chain uses TRBV15 with TRBJ2-1; D might be TRBD1 (6 bases). Germline CDR1 and CDR2: LNHNV and YYDKDF (reference sequence). V lost 0 bases and J 4 bases, leaving 13 bases between the germline ends. CDR3 length: 16 residues.

On this clonotype: A much larger clone lies a single base off, so this may be a read error. This chain joins TRBV6-5 and TRBJ1-2, with D unresolved. Germline CDR1 MNHEY, CDR2 SVGAGI. V dropped 1 base and J dropped 9 bases, with 12 bases sitting between them. The CDR3 runs to 13 residues. The CDR3, as DNA: TGTGCCAGCAGTTACTTCCCTCAACACAGCTACACCTTC. It encodes CASSYFPQHSYTF.

The chain is built from TRBV4-3 and TRBJ1-6; a possible D gene is TRBD1 (5 bases). The ends were cut back, 1 base at V and 0 bases at J, with 16 bases in the middle. The CDR3 is 19 residues long. The germline CDR1 and CDR2 sequences are LGHNA and YSLEER. This CDR3 reads CASSQVGADISSYNSPLHF. CDR3 bases: TGCGCCAGCAGCCAAGTAGGCGCGGACATTTCCTCCTATAATTCACCCCTCCACTTT.

With regard to this clonotype: A much larger clone differs from this one at a single base, so this may be a read error. V and J are TRBV24-1 and TRBJ2-2, with D unclear. Germline lookup yields CDR1 KGHDR and CDR2 SFDVKD. The CDR3 extends over 12 amino acids. CDR3 DNA sequence: TGTGCCGCCAGTGGGAACACCGGGGAGCTGTTTTTT. It yields the protein CAASGNTGELFF.

This clonotype was seen repeatedly, ten times or more. The chain links TRBV10-3 to TRBJ1-5; D not resolved. The CDR3 is made up of 14 amino acids. Per germline, CDR1 ENHRY and CDR2 SYGVKD. The germline V and J ends were trimmed by 4 bases and 7 bases, with 14 bases remaining between them. The CDR3 bases are TGTGCCATCAGTGGGGATCGGAAGAGCCAGCCCCAGCATTTT. Translated, it gives CAISGDRKSQPQHF.

The gene calls are TRBV20-1 and TRBJ2-5; possible D gene TRBD1, 6 bases. The germline gives CDR1 DFQATT, CDR2 SNEGSKA (reference sequence). V was clipped by 0 bases and J by 5 bases, with 13 bases between them. This CDR3 has 14 amino acids. This CDR3 is CSARDGGGSETQYF. The CDR3 nucleotides are TGCAGTGCTAGAGATGGGGGCGGCTCGGAGACCCAGTACTTC.

In its sample, this clonotype was seen many times. The gene calls are TRBV2 and TRBJ1-5; D remains unclear. Germline CDR1 reads SNHLY; CDR2 reads FYNNEI. V was pared by 1 base and J by 1 base, with 11 bases between. The CDR3 length is 16 residues. The CDR3 spells CASSEGQRASNQPQHF. The CDR3 DNA reads TGTGCCAGCAGTGAAGGGCAGCGGGCGAGCAATCAGCCCCAGCATTTT.

This rearrangement joins TRBV6-1 to TRBJ1-3, with a weak D call TRBD1 (6 bases). The V end lost 6 bases, the J end lost 0 bases, and 12 bases lay between the germline ends. This CDR3 comprises 15 residues. Germline assignment: CDR1 MNHNS and CDR2 SASEGT. In DNA, the CDR3 is TGTGCCAGCAGCCAAGACAGGATCTCTGGAAACACCATATATTTT. This codes for CASSQDRISGNTIYF.

This clonotype was detected ten times or more. The chain combines TRBV6-2 or TRBV6-3 with TRBJ2-2; D gene uncertain. Trimming removed 5 bases from V and 5 bases from J, with 6 bases in between. The CDR3 has 12 residues. Germline lookup yields CDR1 MNHEY and CDR2 SVGEGT. The CDR3 DNA is TGTGCCAGCAGTCAAGTTACCGGGGAGCTGTTTTTT. Translated: CASSQVTGELFF.

The table lists this clonotype with a count of one. V is TRBV18 and J is TRBJ1-1; D remains ambiguous. This CDR3 region has 12 residues. V was pared by 3 bases and J by 6 bases, with 8 bases between. Per germline, CDR1 KGHSH and CDR2 LQKENI. The DNA of the CDR3 is TGTGCCAGCTCACCCGGGGTCGCTGAAGCTTTCTTT. As protein: CASSPGVAEAFF.

This chain connects TRBV7-9 to TRBJ2-2; D uncertain. CDR1 SEHNR and CDR2 FQNEAQ come from the germline V gene (reference sequence). The CDR3 spans 14 residues. Deletions cut 5 bases from V and 1 base from J, with 8 bases between. The CDR3 region is CASSRVLNTGELFF. As DNA, the CDR3 is TGTGCCAGCAGCAGGGTCCTGAACACCGGGGAGCTGTTTTTT.

This clonotype was seen more than once but under ten times. V and J are TRBV15 and TRBJ2-2; TRBD2 matches at 10 bases. The V segment lost 1 base and the J segment 5 bases; nucleotides outside the gene matches: 4. The germline CDR1 and CDR2 sequences are LNHNV and YYDKDF (reference sequence). This CDR3 comprises 16 residues. The CDR3 reads CATSRGLAGVTGELFF. The CDR3 region has the DNA TGTGCCACCAGCAGAGGGCTAGCGGGAGTGACCGGGGAGCTGTTTTTT.

The chain combines TRBV5-1 with TRBJ1-1; possible D gene TRBD1, 5 bases. Trimming left V 4 bases short and J 0 bases short, with 13 bases between. The CDR3 length is 15 residues. The germline CDR1 and CDR2 sequences are SGHRS and YFSETQ. The CDR3 here is CASSPGLFLNTEAFF. The DNA for the CDR3 is TGCGCCAGCAGCCCGGGACTGTTCCTGAACACTGAAGCTTTCTTT. The full variable domain, with the rest looked up from reference TRBV5-1 and TRBJ1-1, is KAGVTQTPRYLIKTRGQQVTLSCSPISGHRSVSWYQQTPGQGLQFLFEYFSETQRNKGNFPGRFSGRQFSNSRSEMNVSTLELGDSALYLCASSPGLFLNTEAFFGQGTRLTVV.

This clonotype was seen many times. The rearrangement uses TRBV27 and TRBJ1-2; D is unclear. Germline lookup yields CDR1 MNHEY and CDR2 SMNVEV (reference sequence). This CDR3 is built from 14 residues. V shed 3 bases and J shed 4 bases, with 12 bases lying between them. CDR3 DNA sequence: TGTGCCAGCAGTTTTAGGGAGACTCCCTATGGCTACACCTTC. Encoded protein: CASSFRETPYGYTF.

The table lists this clonotype with many counts. The chain combines TRBV7-9 with TRBJ1-2, with a tentative D call TRBD1 (6 bases). The CDR3 length is 13 residues. Between the trimmed V and J ends, which lost 5 bases and 6 bases, there was a span of 13 bases. Germline-derived CDR1 and CDR2 are SEHNR and FQNEAQ (reference sequence). CDR3 amino acids: CASSRTVYDGYTF. The CDR3, as DNA: TGTGCCAGCAGCCGGACAGTATACGATGGCTACACCTTC.

This clonotype was seen a handful of times. The chain employs TRBV7-2 and TRBJ2-1, with 8 nucleotides matching TRBD1. V lost 5 bases, J lost 8 bases, and 2 bases stayed unmatched. From germline, CDR1 is SGHTA and CDR2 FQGNSA. The CDR3 extends over 12 amino acids. This CDR3 is CASSTGGYEQFF. CDR3 nucleotide sequence: TGTGCCAGCAGCACAGGGGGGTATGAGCAGTTCTTC. Based on the CDR3 plus reference TRBV7-2 and TRBJ2-1, the full variable domain is GAGVSQSPSNKVTEKGKDVELRCDPISGHTALYWYRQSLGQGLEFLIYFQGNSAPDKSGLPSDRFSAERTGGSVSTLTIQRTQQEDSAVYLCASSTGGYEQFFGPGTRLTVL.